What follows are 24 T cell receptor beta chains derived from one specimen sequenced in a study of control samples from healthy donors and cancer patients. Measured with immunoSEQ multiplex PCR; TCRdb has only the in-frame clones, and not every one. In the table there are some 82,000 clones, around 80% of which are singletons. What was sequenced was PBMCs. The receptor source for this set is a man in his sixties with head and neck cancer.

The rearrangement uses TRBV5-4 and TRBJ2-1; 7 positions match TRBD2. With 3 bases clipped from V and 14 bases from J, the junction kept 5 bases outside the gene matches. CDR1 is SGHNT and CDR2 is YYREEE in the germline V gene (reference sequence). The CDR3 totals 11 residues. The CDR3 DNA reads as TGTGCCAGCAGCTGGGGAGGGCCTAAGTTCTTC. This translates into CASSWGGPKFF.

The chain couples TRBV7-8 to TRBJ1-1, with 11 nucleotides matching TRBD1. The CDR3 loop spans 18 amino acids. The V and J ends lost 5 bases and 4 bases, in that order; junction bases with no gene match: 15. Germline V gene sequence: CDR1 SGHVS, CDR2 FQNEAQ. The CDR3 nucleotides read TGTGCCAGCAGCGACCGAATTAGGACAGGGGGCGCGGGCACTGAAGCTTTCTTT. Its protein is CASSDRIRTGGAGTEAFF.

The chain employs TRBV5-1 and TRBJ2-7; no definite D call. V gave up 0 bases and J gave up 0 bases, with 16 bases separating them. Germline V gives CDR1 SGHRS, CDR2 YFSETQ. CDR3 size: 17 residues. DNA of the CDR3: TGCGCCAGCAGCTTGGCCTCCCAGTTACAAAGCTCCTACGAGCAGTACTTC. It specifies CASSLASQLQSSYEQYF.

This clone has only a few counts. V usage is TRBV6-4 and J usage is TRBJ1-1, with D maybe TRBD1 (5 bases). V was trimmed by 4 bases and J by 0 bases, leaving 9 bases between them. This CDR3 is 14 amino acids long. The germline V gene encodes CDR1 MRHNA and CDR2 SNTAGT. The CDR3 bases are TGTGCCAGCAGTGCTGACAGATTGAACACTGAAGCTTTCTTT. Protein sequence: CASSADRLNTEAFF.

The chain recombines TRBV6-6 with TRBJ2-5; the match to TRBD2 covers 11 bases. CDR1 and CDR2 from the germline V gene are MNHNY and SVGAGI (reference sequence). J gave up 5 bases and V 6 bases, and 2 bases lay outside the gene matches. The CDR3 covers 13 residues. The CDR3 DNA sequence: TGTGCCAGCAGCACTAGCGGGAGTGAGACCCAGTACTTC. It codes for CASSTSGSETQYF.

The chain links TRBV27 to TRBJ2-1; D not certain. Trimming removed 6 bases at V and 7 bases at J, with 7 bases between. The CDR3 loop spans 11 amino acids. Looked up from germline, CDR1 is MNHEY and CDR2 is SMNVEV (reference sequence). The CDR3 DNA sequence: TGTGCCAGCAGCATCGGGAATGAGCAGTTCTTC. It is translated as CASSIGNEQFF.

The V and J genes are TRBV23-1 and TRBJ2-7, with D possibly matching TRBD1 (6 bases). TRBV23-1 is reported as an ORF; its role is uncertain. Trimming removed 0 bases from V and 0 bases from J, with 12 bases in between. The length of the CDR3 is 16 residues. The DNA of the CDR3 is TGCGCCAGCAGTCAATCCACTGGACAGAGCTCCTACGAGCAGTACTTC. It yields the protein CASSQSTGQSSYEQYF.

This CDR3 reads CASGRSSGQIDETQYF. The CDR3 nucleotides are TGTGCCTCCGGTCGTTCCTCTGGGCAGATCGATGAGACCCAGTACTTC. This chain connects TRBV10-3 to TRBJ2-5; D gene ambiguous. The germline CDR1 and CDR2 sequences are ENHRY and SYGVKD. This CDR3 contains 16 residues. Trimming took 11 bases from V and 5 from J, leaving 27 bases between them.

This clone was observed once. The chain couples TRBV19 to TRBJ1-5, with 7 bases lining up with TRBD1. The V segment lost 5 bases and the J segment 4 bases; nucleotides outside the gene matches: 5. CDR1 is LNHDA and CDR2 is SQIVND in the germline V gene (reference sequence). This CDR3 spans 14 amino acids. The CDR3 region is CASSPTGNNQPQHF. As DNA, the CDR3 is TGTGCCAGTAGTCCGACAGGGAATAATCAGCCCCAGCATTTT.

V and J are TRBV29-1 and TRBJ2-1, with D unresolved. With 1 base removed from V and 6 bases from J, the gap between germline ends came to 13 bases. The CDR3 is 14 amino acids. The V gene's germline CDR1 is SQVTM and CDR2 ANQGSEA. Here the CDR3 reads CSVEAGASFNEQFF. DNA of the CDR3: TGCAGCGTTGAAGCTGGAGCGAGTTTCAATGAGCAGTTCTTC.

The CDR3 sequence is CASSLSRRGSSYNSPLHF. The CDR3 DNA follows: TGTGCCAGCAGTTTATCCCGCAGGGGTAGCTCCTATAATTCACCCCTCCACTTT. V gene TRBV27 combines with J gene TRBJ1-6; D might be TRBD1 (6 bases). Trimming cost V 0 bases and J 0 bases, with 12 bases left between them. The CDR3 runs 18 residues. Germline CDR1 is MNHEY and CDR2 is SMNVEV (reference sequence).

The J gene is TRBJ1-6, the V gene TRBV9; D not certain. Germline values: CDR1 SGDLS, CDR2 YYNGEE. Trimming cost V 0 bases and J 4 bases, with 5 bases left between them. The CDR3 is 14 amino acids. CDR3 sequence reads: CASSVENYNSPLHF. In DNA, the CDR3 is TGTGCCAGCAGCGTAGAGAATTATAATTCACCCCTCCACTTT. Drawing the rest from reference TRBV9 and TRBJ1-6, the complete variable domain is DSGVTQTPKHLITATGQRVTLRCSPRSGDLSVYWYQQSLDQGLQFLIQYYNGEERAKGNILERFSAQQFPDLHSELNLSSLELGDSALYFCASSVENYNSPLHFGNGTRLTVT.

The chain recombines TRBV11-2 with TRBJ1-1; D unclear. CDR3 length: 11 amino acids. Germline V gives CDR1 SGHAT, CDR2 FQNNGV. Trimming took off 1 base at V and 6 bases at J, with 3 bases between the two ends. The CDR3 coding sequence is TGTGCCAGCAGCTTAGGAGCTGAAGCTTTCTTT. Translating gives CASSLGAEAFF.

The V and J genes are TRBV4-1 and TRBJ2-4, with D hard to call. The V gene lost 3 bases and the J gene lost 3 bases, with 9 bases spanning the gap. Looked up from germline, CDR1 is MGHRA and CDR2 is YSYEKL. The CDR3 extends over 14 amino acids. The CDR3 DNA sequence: TGCGCCAGCAGCCACGCCAGTGGCAAAAACATTCAGTACTTC. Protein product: CASSHASGKNIQYF.

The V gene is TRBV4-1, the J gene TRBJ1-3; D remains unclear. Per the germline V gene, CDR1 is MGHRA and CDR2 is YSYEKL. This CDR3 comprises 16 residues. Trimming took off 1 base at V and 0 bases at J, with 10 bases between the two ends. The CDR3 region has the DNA TGCGCCAGCAGCCAAGGAGTGATGTACTCTGGAAACACCATATATTTT. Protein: CASSQGVMYSGNTIYF.

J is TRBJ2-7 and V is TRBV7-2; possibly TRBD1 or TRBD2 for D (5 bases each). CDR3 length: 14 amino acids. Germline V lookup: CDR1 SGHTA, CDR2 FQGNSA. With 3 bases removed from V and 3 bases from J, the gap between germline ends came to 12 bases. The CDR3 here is CASSFSRGRYEQYF. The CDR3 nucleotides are TGTGCCAGCAGCTTTTCCCGGGGCCGCTACGAGCAGTACTTC. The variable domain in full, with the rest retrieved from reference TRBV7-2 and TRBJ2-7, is GAGVSQSPSNKVTEKGKDVELRCDPISGHTALYWYRQSLGQGLEFLIYFQGNSAPDKSGLPSDRFSAERTGGSVSTLTIQRTQQEDSAVYLCASSFSRGRYEQYFGPGTRLTVT.

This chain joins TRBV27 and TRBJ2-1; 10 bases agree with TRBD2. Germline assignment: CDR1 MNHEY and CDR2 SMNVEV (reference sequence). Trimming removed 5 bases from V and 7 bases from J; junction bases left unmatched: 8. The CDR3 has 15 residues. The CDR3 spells CASSPKGLAANEQFF. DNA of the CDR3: TGTGCCAGCAGTCCCAAAGGACTAGCGGCGAATGAGCAGTTCTTC.

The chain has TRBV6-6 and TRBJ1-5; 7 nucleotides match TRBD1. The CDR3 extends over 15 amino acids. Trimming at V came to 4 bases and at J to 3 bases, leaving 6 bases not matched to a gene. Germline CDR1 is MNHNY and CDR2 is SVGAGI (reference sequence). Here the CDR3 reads CASSWTGSFNQPQHF. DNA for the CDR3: TGTGCCAGCAGTTGGACAGGTTCGTTCAATCAGCCCCAGCATTTT.

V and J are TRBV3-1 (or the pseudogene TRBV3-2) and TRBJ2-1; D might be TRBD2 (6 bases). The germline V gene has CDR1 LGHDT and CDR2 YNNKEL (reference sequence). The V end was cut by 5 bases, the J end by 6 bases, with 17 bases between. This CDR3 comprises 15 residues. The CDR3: CASSGSSGKSNEQFF. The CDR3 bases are TGTGCCAGCAGCGGAAGTAGCGGTAAAAGCAATGAGCAGTTCTTC.

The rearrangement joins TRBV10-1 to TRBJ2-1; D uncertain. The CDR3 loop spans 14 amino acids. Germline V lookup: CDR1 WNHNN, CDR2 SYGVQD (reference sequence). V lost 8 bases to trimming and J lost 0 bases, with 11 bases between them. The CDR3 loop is CASQLSSSYNEQFF. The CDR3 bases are TGCGCCAGCCAATTATCAAGCTCCTACAATGAGCAGTTCTTC.

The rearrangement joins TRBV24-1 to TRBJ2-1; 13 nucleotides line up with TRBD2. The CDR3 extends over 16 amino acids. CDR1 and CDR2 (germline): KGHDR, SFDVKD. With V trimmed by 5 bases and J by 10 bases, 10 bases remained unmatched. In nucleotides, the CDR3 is TGTGCCACCAGTGCCTTGGGAGGACTAGCGGGAGTGGAGCAGTTCTTC. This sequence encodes CATSALGGLAGVEQFF.

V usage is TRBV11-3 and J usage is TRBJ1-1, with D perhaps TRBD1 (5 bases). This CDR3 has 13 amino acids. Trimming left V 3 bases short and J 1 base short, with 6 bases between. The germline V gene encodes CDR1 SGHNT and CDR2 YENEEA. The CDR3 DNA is TGTGCCAGCAGCTTGGGACCGAACACTGAAGCTTTCTTT. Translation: CASSLGPNTEAFF.

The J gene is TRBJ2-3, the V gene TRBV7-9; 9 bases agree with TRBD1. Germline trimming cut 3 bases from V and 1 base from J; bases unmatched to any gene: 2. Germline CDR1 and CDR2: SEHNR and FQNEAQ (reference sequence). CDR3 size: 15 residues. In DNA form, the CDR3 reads TGTGCCAGCAGCTTGTGGACAGGGGGCACAGATACGCAGTATTTT. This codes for CASSLWTGGTDTQYF. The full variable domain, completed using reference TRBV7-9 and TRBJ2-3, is DTGVSQNPRHKITKRGQNVTFRCDPISEHNRLYWYRQTLGQGPEFLTYFQNEAQLEKSRLLSDRFSAERPKGSFSTLEIQRTEQGDSAMYLCASSLWTGGTDTQYFGPGTRLTVL.

CDR3 sequence: CASSLWGREQPQHF. The CDR3 DNA follows: TGTGCCAGCAGCTTATGGGGGAGGGAACAGCCCCAGCATTTT. J is TRBJ1-5 and V is TRBV7-2; TRBD1 is a possible D gene (5 bases). The CDR3 totals 14 residues. Germline V gene lookup returns CDR1 SGHTA and CDR2 FQGNSA. Deletions cut 2 bases from V and 7 bases from J, with 12 bases between.